These T cell receptor beta chains were read from a single sample in a study of shared clonotypes between healthy human individuals. The assay was immunoSEQ multiplex PCR, and TCRdb's table has in-frame clones only and misses some. Here the sample spans about 2.4 million clones, approximately 93% being singletons. The material sequenced was naive CD4+ T cells from PBMCs. The receptors come from a man between 18 and 29 years old in good health. Some clones in this sample may be carry-over from other donors' samples. The CDR3 runs from the conserved cysteine through the conserved F or W. D genes are given only for firm matches. Clone size is shown for a subset of rows, as once, few, many or a class of expanded clone.

TRBD2	TRBV28	TRBJ2-1	-	TGTGCCAGCAGTTTGGGCAACGTAGCGGGTGAGCAGTTCTTC	CASSLGNVAGEQFF
-	TRBV2	TRBJ1-5	few	TGTGCCAGCAGTGTGGGGCTGAGCAATCAGCCCCAGCATTTT	CASSVGLSNQPQHF
-	TRBV11-2	TRBJ2-3	-	TGTGCCAGCAGCAAGGGATCCAGCACAGATACGCAGTATTTT	CASSKGSSTDTQYF
-	TRBV5-1	TRBJ2-2	-	TGCGCCAGCAGCTTGGAGGGCCTGAACACCGGGGAGCTGTTTTTT	CASSLEGLNTGELFF
TRBD1	TRBV7-3	TRBJ2-1	once	TGTGCCAGCAGCTCGACAGGGGGCTCTTTGTACAATGAGCAGTTCTTC	CASSSTGGSLYNEQFF
TRBD2	TRBV9	TRBJ2-1	-	TGTGCCAGCAGCGTAACGCGGGGGTCCTACAATGAGCAGTTCTTC	CASSVTRGSYNEQFF
TRBD1	TRBV28	TRBJ1-6	-	TGTGCCAGCAGTTCCCGGGACAGGGACATTCAACCCCTCCACTTT	CASSSRDRDIQPLHF
TRBD2	TRBV5-1	TRBJ2-1	once	TGCGCCAGCAGCCTAGCGGGACGGGGGACGAACAATGAGCAGTTCTTC	CASSLAGRGTNNEQFF
-	TRBV28	TRBJ2-7	-	TGTGCCAGCCTGCCGCCGGCTCGAAGCTCCTACGAGCAGTACTTC	CASLPPARSSYEQYF
-	TRBV19	TRBJ1-1	few	TGTGCCAGTAGTAGCGGCCAGCCGAACACTGAAGCTTTCTTT	CASSSGQPNTEAFF
-	TRBV28	TRBJ1-2	-	TGTGCCAGCTCCGTTCTTAACTATGGCTACACCTTC	CASSVLNYGYTF
-	TRBV28	TRBJ1-5	-	TGTGCCAGCAGTTCTCCCCTTAGCAATCAGCCCCAGCATTTT	CASSSPLSNQPQHF
-	TRBV9	TRBJ2-3	-	TGTGCCAGCAGCGTAGACACCCTTGAGGATACGCAGTATTTT	CASSVDTLEDTQYF
-	TRBV9	TRBJ2-6	once	TGTGCCACCGGGGCACGTTGGGACTCTGGGGCCAACGTCCTGACTTTC	CATGARWDSGANVLTF
-	TRBV27	TRBJ2-2	once	TGTGCCAGCAGGCAGGGGAACACCGGGGAGCTGTTTTTT	CASRQGNTGELFF
-	TRBV28	TRBJ1-5	-	TGTGCCAGCATTACTAGCAATCAGCCCCAGCATTTT	CASITSNQPQHF
-	TRBV21-1	TRBJ1-4	-	TGTGCCAGCTCATACGATCGCGGGGAGATGTCAACTAATGAAAAACTGTTTTTT	CASSYDRGEMSTNEKLFF
TRBD2	TRBV27	TRBJ2-7	-	TGTGCCAGCAGTCCCCAGCCTCCTGCCGGGAGGGTCCGCGAGCAGTACTTC	CASSPQPPAGRVREQYF
TRBD2	TRBV9	TRBJ2-7	-	TGTGCCAGCAGCGTAGGCCCTCCGGGAGGGCCGGTGGCCGAGCAGTACTTC	CASSVGPPGGPVAEQYF
-	TRBV19	TRBJ1-5	-	TGTGCCAGTAGTTCCATCCAGGCAGGGCTGGGTCAGCCCCAGCATTTT	CASSSIQAGLGQPQHF
-	TRBV9	TRBJ1-5	-	TGTGCCAGCAGCGTAGGCGCCAGCAATCAGCCCCAGCATTTT	CASSVGASNQPQHF
TRBD1	TRBV19	TRBJ2-7	-	TGTGCCAGTAGTAAGGGACAGGGGATATACGAGCAGTACTTC	CASSKGQGIYEQYF
-	TRBV7-2	TRBJ1-2	-	TGTGCCAGCAGCTTATCCCCCACGATGTCTAGGAGCTACACCTTC	CASSLSPTMSRSYTF